The present TCR beta chain was sequenced within a study of T cell responses to AZD1222 COVID-19 vaccine. Across the whole study: Doses given second, at about 4 or about 12 weeks, were pooled. General study points: Repertoires in all cases were sampled only once the peak T cell response had passed. Donors skewed white British and female; clonal diversity was possibly underestimated.

This clone was observed once. As yet, its antigen is unknown. The germline V and J ends were trimmed by 4 bases and 5 bases, with 7 bases remaining between them. Germline CDR1 reads SGHVS; CDR2 reads FQNEAQ. The CDR3 is made up of 12 amino acids. Libraries were prepared by immunoSEQ multiplex PCR; TCRdb keeps only in-frame clonotypes and omits some of them. Of 150,000 or so clones listed, approximately 85% are singletons. The material sequenced was peripheral blood, taken on day 0 of AZD1222 vaccination. The rearrangement links TRBV7-8 to TRBJ2-3, with no clear D. The clonotype was recovered from an adult in good health. CDR3 in DNA: TGTGCCAGCAGCTACCGAGTAGATACGCAGTATTTT. It codes for CASSYRVDTQYF.